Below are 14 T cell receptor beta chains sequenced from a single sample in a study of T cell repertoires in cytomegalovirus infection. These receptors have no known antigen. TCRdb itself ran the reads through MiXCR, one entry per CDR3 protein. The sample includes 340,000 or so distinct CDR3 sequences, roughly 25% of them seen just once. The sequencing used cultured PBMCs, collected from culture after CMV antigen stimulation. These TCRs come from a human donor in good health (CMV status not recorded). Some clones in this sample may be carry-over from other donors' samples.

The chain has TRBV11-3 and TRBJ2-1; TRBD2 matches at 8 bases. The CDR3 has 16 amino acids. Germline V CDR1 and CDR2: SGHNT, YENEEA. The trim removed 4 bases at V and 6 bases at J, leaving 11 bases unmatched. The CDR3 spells CASSSFFSGTGNEQFF. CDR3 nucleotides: TGTGCCAGCAGCTCGTTCTTTAGCGGGACTGGCAATGAGCAGTTCTTC.

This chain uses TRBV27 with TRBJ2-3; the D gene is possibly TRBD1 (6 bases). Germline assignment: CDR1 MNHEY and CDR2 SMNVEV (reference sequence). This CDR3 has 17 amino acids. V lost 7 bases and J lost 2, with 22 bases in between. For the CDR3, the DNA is TGTGCCAGCAAGATGGTAAAGGGGACACCCCTCACAGATACGCAGTATTTT. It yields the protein CASKMVKGTPLTDTQYF.

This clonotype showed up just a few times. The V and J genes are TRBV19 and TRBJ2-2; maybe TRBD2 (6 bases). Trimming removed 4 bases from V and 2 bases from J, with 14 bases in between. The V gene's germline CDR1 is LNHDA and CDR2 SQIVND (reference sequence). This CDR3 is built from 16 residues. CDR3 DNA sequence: TGTGCCAGTAGTAGCCATTTCGGGACTAACACCGGGGAGCTGTTTTTT. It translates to CASSSHFGTNTGELFF.

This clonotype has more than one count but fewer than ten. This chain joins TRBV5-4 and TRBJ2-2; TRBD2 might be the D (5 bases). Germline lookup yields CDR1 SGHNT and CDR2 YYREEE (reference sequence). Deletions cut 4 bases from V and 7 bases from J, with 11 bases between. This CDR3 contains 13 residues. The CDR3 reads CASSEDFRGELFF. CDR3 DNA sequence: TGTGCCAGCAGCGAGGACTTTCGCGGGGAGCTGTTTTTT.

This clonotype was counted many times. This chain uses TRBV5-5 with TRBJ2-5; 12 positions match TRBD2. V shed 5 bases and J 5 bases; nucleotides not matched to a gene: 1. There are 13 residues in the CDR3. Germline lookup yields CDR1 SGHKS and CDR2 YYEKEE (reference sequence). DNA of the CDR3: TGTGCCAGCAGGACTAGCGGGAGTGAGACCCAGTACTTC. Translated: CASRTSGSETQYF.

The CDR3 here is CASSPEVGAGNQPQHF. CDR3 in DNA: TGTGCCAGCAGTCCAGAGGTGGGGGCGGGCAATCAGCCCCAGCATTTT. J is TRBJ1-5 and V is TRBV27; a possible D gene is TRBD1 (6 bases). V gave up 5 bases and J gave up 2 bases, with 16 bases separating them. CDR1 and CDR2 from the germline V gene are MNHEY and SMNVEV (reference sequence). The CDR3 runs 16 residues.

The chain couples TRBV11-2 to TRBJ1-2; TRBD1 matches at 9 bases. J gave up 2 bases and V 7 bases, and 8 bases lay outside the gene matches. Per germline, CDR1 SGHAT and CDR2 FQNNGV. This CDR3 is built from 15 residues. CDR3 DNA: TGTGCCAGCACCCGAGGCGGACAGGGGAACTATGGCTACACCTTC. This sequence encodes CASTRGGQGNYGYTF.

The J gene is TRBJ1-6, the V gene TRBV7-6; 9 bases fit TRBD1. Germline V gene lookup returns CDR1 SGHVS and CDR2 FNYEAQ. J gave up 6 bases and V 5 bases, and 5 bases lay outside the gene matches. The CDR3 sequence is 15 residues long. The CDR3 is CASSAGTGSNSPLHF. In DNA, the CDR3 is TGTGCCAGCAGCGCCGGGACAGGGAGTAATTCACCCCTCCACTTT.

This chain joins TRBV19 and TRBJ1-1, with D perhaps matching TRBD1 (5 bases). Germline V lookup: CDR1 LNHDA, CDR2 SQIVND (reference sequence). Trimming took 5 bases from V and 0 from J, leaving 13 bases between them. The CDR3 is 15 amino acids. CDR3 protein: CASSGTAPMNTEAFF. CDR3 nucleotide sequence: TGTGCCAGTAGTGGGACGGCGCCTATGAACACTGAAGCTTTCTTT. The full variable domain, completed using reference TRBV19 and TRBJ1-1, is DGGITQSPKYLFRKEGQNVTLSCEQNLNHDAMYWYRQDPGQGLRLIYYSQIVNDFQKGDIAEGYSVSREKKESFPLTVTSAQKNPTAFYLCASSGTAPMNTEAFFGQGTRLTVV.

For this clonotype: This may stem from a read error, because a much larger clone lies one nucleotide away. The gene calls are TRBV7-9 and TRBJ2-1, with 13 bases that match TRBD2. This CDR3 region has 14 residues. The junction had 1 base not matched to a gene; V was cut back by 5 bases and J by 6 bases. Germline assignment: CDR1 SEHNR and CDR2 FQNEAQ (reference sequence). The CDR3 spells CASSTSGRANEQFF. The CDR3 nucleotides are TGTGCCAGCAGCACTAGCGGGAGGGCCAATGAGCAGTTCTTC.

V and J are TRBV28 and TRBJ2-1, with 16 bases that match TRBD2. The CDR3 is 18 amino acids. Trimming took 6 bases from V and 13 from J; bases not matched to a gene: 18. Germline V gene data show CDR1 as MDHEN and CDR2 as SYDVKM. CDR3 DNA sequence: TGTGCCAGCAGCCTACAACCCGGGACTAGCGGGAGGGTTCAGGATCAGTTCTTC. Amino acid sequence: CASSLQPGTSGRVQDQFF.

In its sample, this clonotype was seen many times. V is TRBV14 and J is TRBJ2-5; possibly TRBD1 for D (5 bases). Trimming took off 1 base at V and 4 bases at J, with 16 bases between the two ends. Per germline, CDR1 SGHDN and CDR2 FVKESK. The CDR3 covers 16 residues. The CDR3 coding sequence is TGTGCCAGCAGCCAAGGACAGAGGAATATGAGAGAGACCCAGTACTTC. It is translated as CASSQGQRNMRETQYF.

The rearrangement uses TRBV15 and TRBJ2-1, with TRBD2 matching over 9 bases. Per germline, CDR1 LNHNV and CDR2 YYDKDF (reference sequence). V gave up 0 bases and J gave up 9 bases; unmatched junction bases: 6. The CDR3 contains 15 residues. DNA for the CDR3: TGTGCCACCAGCAGAGATCCTAGCGGGAATGGTGAGCAGTTCTTC. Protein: CATSRDPSGNGEQFF. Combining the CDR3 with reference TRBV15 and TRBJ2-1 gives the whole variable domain DAMVIQNPRYQVTQFGKPVTLSCSQTLNHNVMYWYQQKSSQAPKLLFHYYDKDFNNEADTPDNFQSRRPNTSFCFLDIRSPGLGDTAMYLCATSRDPSGNGEQFFGPGTRLTVL.

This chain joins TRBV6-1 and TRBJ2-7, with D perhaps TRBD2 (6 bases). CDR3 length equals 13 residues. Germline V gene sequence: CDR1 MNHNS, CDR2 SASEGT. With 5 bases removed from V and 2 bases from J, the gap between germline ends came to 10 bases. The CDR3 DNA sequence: TGTGCCAGCAGTAGCCAGCGGGCCTACGAGCAGTACGTC. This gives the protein CASSSQRAYEQYV.